The T cell receptor (beta chain) described here comes from a study of PD-1 blockade in classical Hodgkin lymphoma. Trimming removed 6 bases from V and 6 bases from J; junction bases left unmatched: 7. The CDR3 is 13 residues long. Germline assignment: CDR1 SNHLY and CDR2 FYNNEI. Repertoires were generated with immunoSEQ multiplex PCR, while TCRdb's copy carries only in-frame clones and drops some. Here the sample spans approximately 23,000 clones, around nine tenths being singletons. Points on this clone: Its specificity is unknown.

Time point described: newly diagnosed, previously untreated cHL patient sample. Isolation of CD4+ T cells from thawed PBMCs was performed by magnetic negative selection. Study-wide results and limits: With respect to the repertoire differences, their causes, possibly disease activity or prior therapy, remain undefined. A reduction in baseline TCR diversity was reportedly seen in newly diagnosed patients relative to healthy donors.

This clonotype originated in a human donor with classical Hodgkin lymphoma. Sequencing was done on a sample of CD4+ T cells from blood. The V call is TRBV2, the J call TRBJ2-7, with 8 bases matching TRBD2. The CDR3 is CASRGSGNFEQYF. As DNA, the CDR3 is TGTGCCAGCAGGGGTAGCGGGAATTTCGAGCAGTACTTC.